This T cell receptor beta chain came from a study of blood T cell repertoires in COVID-19. Study-level information: Acute and convalescent COVID-19 specimens originated in the United States, Italy and Spain.

The CDR3 contains 16 residues. Germline lookup yields CDR1 SGHTA and CDR2 FQGNSA. V lost 5 bases to trimming and J lost 6 bases; unmatched junction nucleotides: 9. Participants were aged 18 to 89 years from around 26 US areas. Sequencing used immunoSEQ multiplex PCR; TCRdb keeps in-frame clones, though not all of them. The sample records approximately 230,000 clones, 80% to 90% being singletons. The source of this sequence is a man in his forties or fifties who had recovered from COVID-19. The V and J genes are TRBV7-2 and TRBJ2-2; 10 nucleotides match TRBD2. Source material: PBMCs or T cells enriched from blood (not recorded which). Here the CDR3 reads CASSPPSGGRAGELFF. The DNA of the CDR3 is TGTGCCAGCAGCCCCCCTAGCGGGGGCAGGGCCGGGGAGCTGTTTTTT.